Listed here are 8 T cell receptor beta chains from one sample, sequenced in a study of radiotherapy plus CTLA-4 blockade in lung cancer. Assay used: immunoSEQ multiplex PCR; TCRdb lists only in-frame clones, some missing. The data show roughly 45,000 clones, 65% to 75% seen once. The source material was peripheral blood, sampled from a patient treated with radiotherapy plus ipilimumab. These receptors all come from a human donor with non-small cell lung cancer who had a partial response to radiotherapy plus ipilimumab.

J is TRBJ2-7 and V is TRBV7-2; 12 bases fit TRBD2. The CDR3 spans 15 residues. Trimming took 5 bases from V and 4 from J; bases not matched to a gene: 6. Germline V gene lookup returns CDR1 SGHTA and CDR2 FQGNSA. This chain's CDR3 is CASSPGLAGLYEQYF. CDR3 bases: TGTGCCAGCAGCCCGGGACTAGCGGGCCTGTACGAGCAGTACTTC.

The chain has TRBV4-3 and TRBJ1-2; no clear D gene. Trimming removed 0 bases from V and 6 bases from J, with 17 bases in between. The CDR3 is made up of 16 amino acids. Germline CDR1 and CDR2: LGHNA and YSLEER. The CDR3, as DNA: TGCGCCAGCAGCCAAGATGCAGGCAGAACCAATGATGGCTACACCTTC. Its protein product is CASSQDAGRTNDGYTF.

The rearrangement joins TRBV13 to TRBJ2-2, with 13 positions matching TRBD2. Looked up from germline, CDR1 is PRHDT and CDR2 is FYEKMQ (reference sequence). CDR3 size: 15 residues. V gave up 11 bases and J gave up 4 bases; unmatched junction bases: 7. The DNA for the CDR3 is TGTGCCGGAAGGACTAGCGGGGGACTCACCGGGGAGCTGTTTTTT. This encodes CAGRTSGGLTGELFF.

The chain is built from TRBV9 and TRBJ2-1; 10 nucleotides match TRBD1. With 3 bases clipped from V and 5 bases from J, the junction kept 8 bases outside the gene matches. Germline V gene data show CDR1 as SGDLS and CDR2 as YYNGEE. The CDR3 loop spans 16 amino acids. Here the CDR3 reads CASSDRQGALDNEQFF. CDR3 nucleotides: TGTGCCAGCAGCGACCGACAGGGGGCGCTTGACAATGAGCAGTTCTTC.

This clone was seen a few times. This rearrangement joins TRBV19 to TRBJ2-7; 7 bases line up with TRBD2. In germline, CDR1 is LNHDA, CDR2 SQIVND (reference sequence). V was clipped by 3 bases and J by 5 bases; unmatched bases: 4. The CDR3 length is 13 residues. The CDR3 loop reads CASSMLGGNEQYF. CDR3 nucleotides: TGTGCCAGTAGTATGTTGGGGGGGAACGAGCAGTACTTC.

This clone showed up just a few times. The rearrangement joins TRBV19 to TRBJ2-2, with 8 positions matching TRBD2. CDR3 length equals 15 residues. Unmatched junction bases numbered 6, after V lost 7 bases and J lost 2 bases. The V gene's germline CDR1 is LNHDA and CDR2 SQIVND (reference sequence). In DNA form, the CDR3 reads TGTGCCAGTAAGAGCGGGGGCGTTAACACCGGGGAGCTGTTTTTT. Encoded protein: CASKSGGVNTGELFF.

In this sample, this clone turned up a few times. The gene calls are TRBV5-1 and TRBJ2-3; maybe TRBD2 (6 bases). The CDR3 consists of 15 residues. Germline values: CDR1 SGHRS, CDR2 YFSETQ. The ends were cut back, 4 bases at V and 3 bases at J, with 15 bases in the middle. The CDR3 sequence is CASSGSGLETDTQYF. CDR3 DNA: TGCGCCAGCAGCGGGAGCGGGCTCGAAACAGATACGCAGTATTTT.

This clone has more than one count but fewer than ten. This chain links TRBV27 with TRBJ1-5, with TRBD1 matching 8 bases. The CDR3 contains 13 residues. The V segment lost 6 bases and the J segment 6 bases; nucleotides outside the gene matches: 4. Germline CDR1 and CDR2: MNHEY and SMNVEV (reference sequence). The CDR3 region has the DNA TGTGCCAGCAGGCCTACAGGGGGTCAGCCCCAGCATTTT. Translation gives CASRPTGGQPQHF.